Each of the 13 T cell receptor beta chains below was sequenced from the same sample in a study of blood T cell repertoires in COVID-19 (dated by TCRdb to 2018 to 2021). Library preparation was by the immunoSEQ multiplex PCR assay. Imported from immuneACCESS, the table was reduced by TCRdb to in-frame sequences with V and J called. These copies leave out some clones; in studies compared against another copy, an unresolved V gene accounts for under half, and the cause of the remainder is not known. The sample table lists 100,000 to 120,000 clones, about 88% of them with a count of one. In total, the top ten clones hold about 2.2% of the sample. Sequencing used peripheral blood. Receptors were obtained from a human donor in a cohort sampled during active COVID-19.

The chain combines TRBV4-1 with TRBJ1-4; D possibly corresponds to TRBD1 (5 bases). Germline loops: CDR1 MGHRA, CDR2 YSYEKL. The CDR3 spans 14 residues. V lost 2 bases and J 14 bases, leaving 18 bases between the germline ends. CDR3 coding DNA: TGCGCCAGCAGCCAAATCGCGGGGGTAGGGACCCTGTTTTTT. Its protein product is CASSQIAGVGTLFF.

The chain uses TRBV7-3 and TRBJ2-1; D possibly corresponds to TRBD2 (6 bases). The CDR3 consists of 12 residues. Germline V gene lookup returns CDR1 SGHTA and CDR2 FQGTGA. V lost 4 bases, J lost 6 bases, and 7 bases lay in between. CDR3 coding DNA: TGTGCCAGCAGCTCGACTAGCAATGAGCAGTTCTTC. Translation: CASSSTSNEQFF.

The rearrangement joins TRBV5-6 to TRBJ2-5; D might be TRBD2 (7 bases). The CDR3 runs to 15 residues. V lost 2 bases and J lost 5, with 16 bases in between. Germline CDR1 is SGHDT and CDR2 is YYEEEE. The DNA for the CDR3 is TGTGCCAGCAGCTTCCGGCGGGGGCCGGGGGAGACCCAGTACTTC. The encoded protein is CASSFRRGPGETQYF.

CDR3 region: CASSFPPNEQFF. CDR3 DNA: TGTGCCAGCAGCTTCCCCCCAAATGAGCAGTTCTTC. The V call is TRBV11-2, the J call TRBJ2-1; D is unclear. Germline lookup yields CDR1 SGHAT and CDR2 FQNNGV. The CDR3 has 12 residues. Trimming left V 3 bases short and J 7 bases short, with 7 bases between.

In this sample, this clone turned up once. The sample contains more than one DNA sequence encoding this CDR3. This sequence joins TRBV29-1 and TRBJ2-7, with TRBD2 identical over 8 bases. The CDR3 is 18 amino acids. CDR1 is SQVTM, CDR2 ANQGSEA, per germline. The ends lost 3 bases at V and 3 bases at J; junction bases unmatched: 19. The CDR3 DNA follows: TGCAGCGTTGAGATTTTCACCGGGACTAGTGCCTTAGACTACGAGCAGTACTTC. Amino acid sequence: CSVEIFTGTSALDYEQYF.

The chain uses TRBV27 and TRBJ2-3; TRBD2 agrees at 15 bases. This CDR3 comprises 20 residues. The germline V gene encodes CDR1 MNHEY and CDR2 SMNVEV (reference sequence). V lost 3 bases, J lost 1 base, and 11 bases stayed unmatched. Here the CDR3 DNA reads TGTGCCAGCAGTTTCCTCCCTGGACTAGCGGGAGGGCCCGGCACAGATACGCAGTATTTT. Translated: CASSFLPGLAGGPGTDTQYF.

This clone was seen once. CDR3 sequence (DNA): TGTGCCAGCAGCCAGAGAACCGGGACAGGGGGCGCAAACTATGGCTACACCTTC. This codes for CASSQRTGTGGANYGYTF. The V and J genes are TRBV3-1 (or the pseudogene TRBV3-2) and TRBJ1-2, with 12 bases aligning to TRBD1. The trim removed 3 bases at V and 2 bases at J, leaving 10 bases unmatched. The CDR3 length is 18 residues. Per germline, CDR1 LGHDT and CDR2 YNNKEL (reference sequence).

This clone has a single count. This sequence joins TRBV11-2 and TRBJ2-1, with a tentative D call TRBD1 (6 bases). CDR1 is SGHAT, CDR2 FQNNGV, per germline. Trimming took 4 bases from V and 1 from J, leaving 14 bases between them. The CDR3 spans 16 residues. The CDR3 nucleotides are TGTGCCAGCAGCTCTGTGGGGGCAGGGTCCTACAATGAGCAGTTCTTC. Translated: CASSSVGAGSYNEQFF. The entire variable domain, with the rest obtained from reference TRBV11-2 and TRBJ2-1, is as follows: EAGVAQSPRYKIIEKRQSVAFWCNPISGHATLYWYQQILGQGPKLLIQFQNNGVVDDSQLPKDRFSAERLKGVDSTLKIQPAKLEDSAVYLCASSSVGAGSYNEQFFGPGTRLTVL.

This clone has only one observation. The chain joins TRBV12-5 to TRBJ1-3; D perhaps matches TRBD1 (6 bases). This CDR3 has 16 amino acids. V was trimmed by 6 bases and J by 0 bases, leaving 15 bases between them. The V gene's germline CDR1 is LGHNT and CDR2 FRNRAP. DNA of the CDR3: TGTGCTAGTGGGCCGACGCGGGGGCCCTCTGGAAACACCATATATTTT. Translating gives CASGPTRGPSGNTIYF.

V gene TRBV7-3 combines with J gene TRBJ1-3; tentatively, D is TRBD1 (5 bases). In germline, CDR1 is SGHTA, CDR2 FQGTGA. The CDR3 sequence is 14 residues long. Trimming left V 2 bases short and J 1 base short, with 6 bases between. The CDR3 coding sequence is TGTGCCAGCAGCTTATCAGGGTCTGGAAACACCATATATTTT. This sequence encodes CASSLSGSGNTIYF.

The chain combines TRBV19 with TRBJ2-7; 9 nucleotides agree with TRBD2. This CDR3 has 15 amino acids. The germline V gene encodes CDR1 LNHDA and CDR2 SQIVND (reference sequence). Unmatched junction bases numbered 7, after V lost 4 bases and J lost 3 bases. CDR3 in amino acids: CASSREGLASYEQYF. The CDR3 DNA sequence: TGTGCCAGTAGTAGAGAGGGACTAGCTAGCTACGAGCAGTACTTC.

This clone was counted a single time. The chain combines TRBV29-1 with TRBJ2-1; 15 nucleotides match TRBD2. CDR3 length equals 19 residues. Germline V CDR1 and CDR2: SQVTM, ANQGSEA. The J segment lost 2 bases and the V segment lost 3 bases, leaving 11 bases of the junction unmatched. The DNA for the CDR3 is TGCAGCGTTGATTCGCGGGGACTAGCGGGAGGTGGGACCTACAATGAGCAGTTCTTC. It translates to CSVDSRGLAGGGTYNEQFF.

V and J are TRBV28 and TRBJ1-2; 9 bases line up with TRBD1. The ends lost 6 bases at V and 2 bases at J; junction bases unmatched: 4. The germline V gene has CDR1 MDHEN and CDR2 SYDVKM. The CDR3 contains 14 residues. The CDR3 reads CASRGGTGNYGYTF. In DNA form, the CDR3 reads TGTGCCAGCAGGGGGGGGACAGGGAACTATGGCTACACCTTC.